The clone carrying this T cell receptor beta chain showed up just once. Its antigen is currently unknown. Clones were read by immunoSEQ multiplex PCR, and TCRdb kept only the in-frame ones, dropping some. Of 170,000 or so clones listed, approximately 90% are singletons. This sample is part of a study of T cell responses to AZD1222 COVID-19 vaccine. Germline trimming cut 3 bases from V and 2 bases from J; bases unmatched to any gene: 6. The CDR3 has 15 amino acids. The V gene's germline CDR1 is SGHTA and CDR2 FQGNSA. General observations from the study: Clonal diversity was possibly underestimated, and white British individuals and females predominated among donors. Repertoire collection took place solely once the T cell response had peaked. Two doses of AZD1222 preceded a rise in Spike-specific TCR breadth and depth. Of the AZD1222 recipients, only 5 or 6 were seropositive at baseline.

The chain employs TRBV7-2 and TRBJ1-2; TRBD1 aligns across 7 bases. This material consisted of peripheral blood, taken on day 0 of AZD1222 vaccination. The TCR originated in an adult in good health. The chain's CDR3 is CASSFRDSFNYGYTF. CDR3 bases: TGTGCCAGCAGCTTTAGGGACAGCTTCAACTATGGCTACACCTTC. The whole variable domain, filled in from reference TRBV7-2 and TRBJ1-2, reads GAGVSQSPSNKVTEKGKDVELRCDPISGHTALYWYRQSLGQGLEFLIYFQGNSAPDKSGLPSDRFSAERTGGSVSTLTIQRTQQEDSAVYLCASSFRDSFNYGYTFGSGTRLTVV.